This T cell receptor beta chain was sequenced during a study of regulatory T cells in long-lasting Graves disease. The CDR3 has 15 amino acids. Per the germline V gene, CDR1 is SGHDT and CDR2 is YYEEEE. V dropped 5 bases and J dropped 2; count of bases not matched to a gene: 8. General study findings and limits: Persistent Graves' cases showed lower TCR diversity than newly diagnosed cases.

Time point specified: newly diagnosed GD, antithyroid drugs for less than 3 months. TCR sequences were obtained from RNA taken from PBMCs. Library construction for TCR beta used iRepertoire HTBI primers and Arm-PCR of CDR3 regions. MiXCR was run by TCRdb on the multiplex PCR reads, yielding one entry per CDR3 protein. The profile covers around 500,000 distinct CDR3 sequences, with around 12% appearing a single time and approximately 9.6% taken by the ten largest. This clonotype was counted a few times. Its antigen is undetermined. These data also formed part of another study, on T cells in Graves' hyperthyroidism and ophthalmopathy. This second study notes: Diagnostic decisions used clinical symptoms, serum thyroxine and TRAb, thyroid ultrasound and orbital computed tomography.

The TCR comes from a woman aged 25 to 39 with Graves disease. V and J are TRBV5-6 and TRBJ2-7, with 9 bases matching TRBD2. The specimen was peripheral blood mononuclear cells (PBMCs), collected at new diagnosis, from a patient treated with antithyroid drugs. The CDR3 DNA sequence: TGTGCCAGCAGGGCCGGGACTAGCCCTACCTACGAGCAGTACTTC. Translation gives CASRAGTSPTYEQYF. The complete variable domain, with remaining parts taken from reference TRBV5-6 and TRBJ2-7, reads DAGVTQSPTHLIKTRGQQVTLRCSPKSGHDTVSWYQQALGQGPQFIFQYYEEEERQRGNFPDRFSGHQFPNYSSELNVNALLLGDSALYLCASRAGTSPTYEQYFGPGTRLTVT.